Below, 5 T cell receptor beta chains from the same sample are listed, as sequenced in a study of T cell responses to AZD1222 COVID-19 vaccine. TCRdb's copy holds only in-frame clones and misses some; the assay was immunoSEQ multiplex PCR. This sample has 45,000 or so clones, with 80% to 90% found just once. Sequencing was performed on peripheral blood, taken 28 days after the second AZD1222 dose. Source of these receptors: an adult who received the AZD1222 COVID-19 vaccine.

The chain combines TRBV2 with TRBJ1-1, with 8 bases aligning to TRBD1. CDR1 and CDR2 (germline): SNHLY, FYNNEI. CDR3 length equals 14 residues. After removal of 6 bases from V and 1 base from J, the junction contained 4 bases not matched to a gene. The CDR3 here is CASRTGQGNTEAFF. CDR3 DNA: TGTGCCAGCAGGACTGGACAGGGGAACACTGAAGCTTTCTTT.

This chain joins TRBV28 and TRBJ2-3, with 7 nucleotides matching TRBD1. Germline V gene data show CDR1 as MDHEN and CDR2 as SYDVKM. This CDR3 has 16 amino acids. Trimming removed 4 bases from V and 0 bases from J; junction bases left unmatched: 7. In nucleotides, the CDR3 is TGTGCCAGCAGTTCCCGACAGGGCTCTAGCACAGATACGCAGTATTTT. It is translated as CASSSRQGSSTDTQYF.

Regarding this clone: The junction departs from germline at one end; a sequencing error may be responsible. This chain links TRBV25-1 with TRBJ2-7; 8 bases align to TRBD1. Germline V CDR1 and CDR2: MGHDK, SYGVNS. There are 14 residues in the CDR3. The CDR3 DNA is TGTGCCAGCAGAGAATCCGGGACAGGCTACGAGCAGTACTTC. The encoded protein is CASRESGTGYEQYF.

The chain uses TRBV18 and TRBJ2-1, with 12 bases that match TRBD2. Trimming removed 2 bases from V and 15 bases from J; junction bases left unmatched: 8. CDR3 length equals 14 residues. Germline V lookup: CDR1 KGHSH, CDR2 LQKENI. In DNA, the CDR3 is TGTGCCAGCTCACCAACTAGCGGGGGGCTGTTGTTGTTCTTC. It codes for CASSPTSGGLLLFF. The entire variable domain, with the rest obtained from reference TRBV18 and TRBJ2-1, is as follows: NAGVMQNPRHLVRRRGQEARLRCSPMKGHSHVYWYRQLPEEGLKFMVYLQKENIIDESGMPKERFSAEFPKEGPSILRIQQVVRGDSAAYFCASSPTSGGLLLFFGPGTRLTVL.

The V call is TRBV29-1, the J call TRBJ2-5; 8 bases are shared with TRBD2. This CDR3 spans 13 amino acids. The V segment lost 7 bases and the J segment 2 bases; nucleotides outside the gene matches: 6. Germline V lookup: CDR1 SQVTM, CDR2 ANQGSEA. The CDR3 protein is CSADVAGQETQYF. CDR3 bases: TGCAGCGCGGACGTAGCGGGGCAAGAGACCCAGTACTTC.